Presented here are 20 T cell receptor beta chains from one specimen sequenced in a study of T cells after posttransplantation cyclophosphamide. TCRdb's table, derived via immunoSEQ multiplex PCR, lists solely in-frame clones and lacks some. This table has 45,000 to 60,000 clones, 85% to 95% appearing once. The specimen sequenced was PBMCs. The receptors come from a woman aged 50 to 65 in good health and a related stem cell transplant donor.

This clone appeared once. The genes are TRBV7-6 and TRBJ1-2, with no clear D. The germline V and J ends were trimmed by 1 base and 6 bases, with 9 bases remaining between them. There are 13 residues in the CDR3. The V gene's germline CDR1 is SGHVS and CDR2 FNYEAQ. The CDR3, as DNA: TGTGCCAGCAGCTTAGTAACGGTCGATGGCTACACCTTC. Its protein is CASSLVTVDGYTF.

The genes are TRBV19 and TRBJ2-1; D is uncertain. Trimming removed 4 bases from V and 3 bases from J, with 10 bases in between. The CDR3 runs 14 residues. Germline CDR1 LNHDA, CDR2 SQIVND (reference sequence). The DNA of the CDR3 is TGTGCCAGTAGTACAGCCGGGTTCTACAATGAGCAGTTCTTC. Its translation: CASSTAGFYNEQFF.

The chain has TRBV11-2 and TRBJ2-5; 11 bases match TRBD1. The CDR3 totals 15 residues. Per the germline V gene, CDR1 is SGHAT and CDR2 is FQNNGV. The J segment lost 5 bases and the V segment lost 1 base, leaving 3 bases of the junction unmatched. CDR3 in amino acids: CASSLGGDRGETQYF. As DNA, the CDR3 is TGTGCCAGCAGCTTAGGGGGGGACAGGGGGGAGACCCAGTACTTC.

The chain is built from TRBV11-2 and TRBJ1-1; D gene unclear. Trimming took off 1 base at V and 5 bases at J, with 14 bases between the two ends. The germline V gene encodes CDR1 SGHAT and CDR2 FQNNGV. This CDR3 has 15 amino acids. The CDR3 loop is CASSLVAPRGTEAFF. The CDR3 nucleotides read TGTGCCAGCAGCTTAGTGGCTCCACGAGGGACTGAAGCTTTCTTT.

In its sample, this clone was seen once. The chain links TRBV14 to TRBJ2-7; 7 positions agree with TRBD1. J lost 3 bases, V lost 2 bases, and 7 bases had no gene match. Germline V gene sequence: CDR1 SGHDN, CDR2 FVKESK. This CDR3 contains 15 residues. The CDR3 coding sequence is TGTGCCAGCAGCCAACCGGGACAGCCAAACTACGAGCAGTACTTC. It translates to CASSQPGQPNYEQYF.

The CDR3 loop reads CASSHLGGVRGYTF. As DNA, the CDR3 is TGCGCCAGCAGCCATTTGGGGGGGGTTCGGGGCTACACCTTC. The V and J genes are TRBV4-1 and TRBJ1-2, with a weak D call TRBD1 (5 bases). Germline lookup yields CDR1 MGHRA and CDR2 YSYEKL. The V end lost 3 bases, the J end lost 8 bases, and 16 bases lay between the germline ends. The CDR3 has 14 amino acids.

CDR3 DNA sequence: TGTGCCAGCAGCAAGGACAGGGGCAGAAAGCAGCCCCAGCATTTT. Residues: CASSKDRGRKQPQHF. The chain couples TRBV27 to TRBJ1-5, with 9 bases fitting TRBD1. The trim removed 6 bases at V and 7 bases at J, leaving 10 bases unmatched. Germline CDR1 MNHEY, CDR2 SMNVEV (reference sequence). CDR3 length: 15 residues.

The chain joins TRBV30 to TRBJ2-7; 10 bases line up with TRBD2. Per the germline V gene, CDR1 is GTSNPN and CDR2 is SVGIG (reference sequence). With 2 bases clipped from V and 6 bases from J, the junction kept 4 bases outside the gene matches. The CDR3 consists of 13 residues. In DNA form, the CDR3 reads TGTGCCTGGAGTAGCGGGAGGGCGGGCGAGCAGTACTTC. Translating it yields CAWSSGRAGEQYF.

V is TRBV5-1 and J is TRBJ1-2; TRBD1 matches 9 bases. This CDR3 has 15 amino acids. Looked up from germline, CDR1 is SGHRS and CDR2 is YFSETQ. V shed 2 bases and J 4 bases; nucleotides not matched to a gene: 6. In DNA form, the CDR3 reads TGCGCCAGCAGCTTAGAAGGACAGGGGACCTATGGCTACACCTTC. Translation: CASSLEGQGTYGYTF.

The CDR3 loop is CASSSQGNTQYF. The CDR3 DNA reads as TGTGCCAGTAGTAGCCAGGGGAATACGCAGTATTTT. V is TRBV19 and J is TRBJ2-3; tentative D call: TRBD1 (6 bases). Trimming stripped 4 bases from V and 7 bases from J, with 9 bases between. The V gene's germline CDR1 is LNHDA and CDR2 SQIVND (reference sequence). This CDR3 region has 12 residues.

This rearrangement joins TRBV5-1 to TRBJ2-7, with D tentatively TRBD1 (5 bases). The CDR3 has 14 amino acids. The ends were cut back, 0 bases at V and 2 bases at J, with 9 bases in the middle. CDR1 and CDR2 from the germline V gene are SGHRS and YFSETQ. CDR3 in DNA: TGCGCCAGCAGCTTGGGGGCAGGGACCTACGAGCAGTACTTC. The encoded protein is CASSLGAGTYEQYF.

This chain uses TRBV10-2 with TRBJ2-3; 7 bases line up with TRBD2. Germline values: CDR1 WSHSY, CDR2 SAAADI. The trim removed 10 bases at V and 3 bases at J, leaving 13 bases unmatched. CDR3 length equals 15 residues. The CDR3 region is CATKAGRLETDTQYF. CDR3 DNA sequence: TGCGCCACTAAGGCCGGGAGGCTGGAAACAGATACGCAGTATTTT.

V usage is TRBV2 and J usage is TRBJ2-5, with 8 bases that match TRBD2. Germline V gives CDR1 SNHLY, CDR2 FYNNEI. CDR3 length equals 15 residues. V was clipped by 5 bases and J by 5 bases; unmatched bases: 10. The CDR3 protein is CASSLPRGGGETQYF. The CDR3 coding sequence is TGTGCCAGCAGTTTACCACGGGGGGGCGGGGAGACCCAGTACTTC.

Here the CDR3 reads CASSERGTSYEQYF. As DNA, the CDR3 is TGCGCCAGCAGTGAGAGAGGAACCTCCTACGAGCAGTACTTC. V usage is TRBV10-1 and J usage is TRBJ2-7; D not certain. The length of the CDR3 is 14 residues. V gave up 2 bases and J gave up 0 bases, with 8 bases separating them. Germline lookup yields CDR1 WNHNN and CDR2 SYGVQD (reference sequence).

This chain joins TRBV7-9 and TRBJ1-2; D may be TRBD1 (5 bases). V gave up 5 bases and J gave up 1 base, with 8 bases separating them. Germline V gene data show CDR1 as SEHNR and CDR2 as FQNEAQ (reference sequence). The CDR3 length is 13 residues. CDR3 bases: TGTGCCAGCAGCCGACAGATTAACTATGGCTACACCTTC. Translated: CASSRQINYGYTF.

The chain carries TRBV6-1 and TRBJ1-5; 7 bases align to TRBD1. Germline loops: CDR1 MNHNS, CDR2 SASEGT. The CDR3 has 14 amino acids. V was pared by 7 bases and J by 4 bases, with 7 bases of the junction left unmatched. CDR3 region: CASILGTDNQPQHF. The CDR3 DNA reads as TGTGCCAGCATATTAGGGACAGATAATCAGCCCCAGCATTTT.

The V call is TRBV19, the J call TRBJ2-7, with D maybe TRBD2 (6 bases). With 10 bases removed from V and 5 bases from J, the gap between germline ends came to 15 bases. The CDR3 length is 12 residues. Germline V gene data show CDR1 as LNHDA and CDR2 as SQIVND (reference sequence). The CDR3 here is CATRAGPDEQYF. The DNA of the CDR3 is TGTGCCACACGGGCGGGACCGGACGAGCAGTACTTC.

V usage is TRBV4-1 and J usage is TRBJ1-5, with D hard to call. Germline V lookup: CDR1 MGHRA, CDR2 YSYEKL. This CDR3 contains 15 residues. Trimming pared 1 base from V and 1 base from J, leaving 8 bases between. Here the CDR3 DNA reads TGCGCCAGCAGCCAAGGCAGTTTAAGCAATCAGCCCCAGCATTTT. As protein: CASSQGSLSNQPQHF.

This clone was counted once. The chain uses TRBV2 and TRBJ1-4, with TRBD1 matching over 11 bases. The trim removed 4 bases at V and 1 base at J, leaving 2 bases unmatched. Germline values: CDR1 SNHLY, CDR2 FYNNEI. This CDR3 is 16 amino acids long. Here the CDR3 reads CASSAGTGGTNEKLFF. The CDR3 DNA follows: TGTGCCAGCAGTGCCGGGACAGGGGGAACTAATGAAAAACTGTTTTTT.

The rearrangement links TRBV7-6 to TRBJ1-6; D perhaps matches TRBD1 (5 bases). The germline CDR1 and CDR2 sequences are SGHVS and FNYEAQ. There are 14 residues in the CDR3. Trimming removed 0 bases at V and 5 bases at J, with 5 bases between. The CDR3 DNA sequence: TGTGCCAGCAGCTTAGCAGGGGATAATTCACCCCTCCACTTT. Encoded protein: CASSLAGDNSPLHF.